The T cell receptor (beta chain) under discussion was sequenced for a study of neurological immune-mediated disorders (dated by TCRdb to the late 2010s). Regarding the study in general: Using UMI-based sequencing, the study compared peripheral blood TCR-beta repertoires from patients with HTLV-I-associated myelopathy (HAM/TSP), patients with multiple sclerosis, and healthy controls. Longitudinal samples, technical triplicates and paired sorted CD4+ and CD8+ T-cell subsets, alongside PBMC samples, were included among the roughly 100 TCR-beta libraries. The cohort was made up of about 66 subjects, consisting of 14 HAM/TSP patients, some 34 multiple sclerosis patients and 20 healthy controls. Overall study results and their limits: TCR clonal expansion was greatest in HAM/TSP patients and smallest in MS patients, who ranked below even healthy controls. Across subjects, expanded clones never shared an identical CDR3 amino acid sequence, which suggests that the TCR-beta repertoires in every group were private.

The healthy controls were volunteers from a blood bank in Maryland, USA. For sorted-subset TCR libraries, about 1 million sorted CD4+ or CD8+ T cells were used. Peripheral blood was subjected to Ficoll-Hypaque density gradient centrifugation to isolate PBMCs, which were then cryopreserved in liquid nitrogen. Paired sorted CD4+ and CD8+ subsets came from healthy controls, HAM/TSP patients and MS patients. Ends trimmed: V by 8 bases, J by 5 bases; bases unmatched to a gene: 16. The germline V gene (reference sequence) provides CDR1 DFQATT and CDR2 SNEGSKA. The CDR3 starts with the cysteine, ends with the phenylalanine, and has 16 residues. Solely the CDR3 DNA is kept, with 48 bases framed from the first base. cDNA was synthesized by template-switch 5'RACE using a primer carrying a 10-nucleotide random unique molecular identifier by which each TCR transcript was tagged. Every sequencing run covered 15-18 subjects and yielded more than 180 million TCR-beta sequences. The RNeasy kit was used for extraction of total RNA. Using the KAPA Real-time Library Amplification kit, TCR-beta VDJ regions were amplified with primers for the TCR constant region and the 5'RACE anchor. Sample indexes and Illumina adaptors were added in a first PCR, and a second PCR then increased library yield. After purification with Ampure beads, the TCR product of roughly 650 bp was size-selected on a 2% E-gel SizeSelection system. Before pooling, library quality was assessed on a Bioanalyzer, concentration was determined with Qubit, and library quantification was performed with the Kapa Library Quantification kit. An Illumina HiSeq 2500 was used to sequence the libraries paired-end at 2 x 150 bp. To increase sequence diversity, about 25-31% phiX was spiked into each library pool. The study's own analysis went as follows. The UMI-based MiGEC pipeline processed quality-filtered reads and removed over 85% of raw TCR sequences during error correction. VDJ genes were aligned to IMGT germline references, and each clonotype was defined by a unique CDR3 amino acid sequence together with V-J genes. Clonal expansion, Shannon diversity and CDR3 relatedness were evaluated with VDJtools (CalcPairwiseDistances, ClusterSamples), while phylogenetic trees were built in CLCbio workbench. Clones with at least 8 unique UMIs were defined as expanded, with this threshold being based on coefficient-of-variation modelling across technical triplicates. The public reads were reprocessed in TCRdb via fastp at Q25 and MiXCR, keeping in-frame beta chains. All rows with the same CDR3 protein become a single entry with the most common DNA and genes. The V and J calls shown here were made by TCRdb, not taken from the authors' results. The sample table lists about 39,000 distinct CDR3 sequences, approximately 7.2% of them with a count of one. The biggest ten clones account for just over 5.5% of the sample.

This clonotype appeared many times. It has no known antigen specificity. No quality values exist for individual bases; no much larger clone is one base distant. The specimen sequenced was CD4+ T cells from blood. The source is a man aged 50 to 59 in good health. The chain couples TRBV20-1 to TRBJ2-2, with 8 bases matching TRBD1. The CDR3 corresponds to CSCPRQGSQGTGELFF. The DNA reads as follows: TGCAGTTGCCCGCGACAGGGGTCCCAAGGGACCGGGGAGCTGTTTTTT.